The 9 T cell receptor beta chains below were found in one sample sequenced in a study of Graves' ophthalmopathy and Graves' hyperthyroidism. Investigators amplified TCR beta CDR3 regions from RNA transcripts. The first round was an RT-PCR with HTBI primers, and the second round was a multiplex PCR. TCRdb independently ran MiXCR on the multiplex PCR reads; one entry per CDR3 protein. The sample has 400,000 or so distinct CDR3 sequences; 15% are singletons. Sequencing was performed on peripheral blood. The receptors shown here come from a woman between 18 and 29 years old with stable Graves' hyperthyroidism.

This chain connects TRBV6-2 or TRBV6-3 to TRBJ2-6; D is ambiguous. Germline V gene sequence: CDR1 MNHEY, CDR2 SVGEGT. CDR3 size: 15 residues. The ends were cut back, 5 bases at V and 1 base at J, with 9 bases in the middle. CDR3 residues: CASSVLVSGANVLTF. CDR3 bases: TGTGCCAGCAGTGTATTGGTTTCTGGGGCCAACGTCCTGACTTTC.

This clonotype was seen at least ten times. V is TRBV27 and J is TRBJ2-7, with 9 bases fitting TRBD1. CDR3 length equals 13 residues. The trim removed 5 bases at V and 5 bases at J, leaving 4 bases unmatched. Germline V gives CDR1 MNHEY, CDR2 SMNVEV (reference sequence). CDR3 region: CASSLDRGHEQYF. Written as DNA, the CDR3 is TGTGCCAGCAGTCTGGACAGGGGCCACGAGCAGTACTTC.

V is TRBV6-5 and J is TRBJ1-2, with 10 bases aligning to TRBD1. Germline CDR1 is MNHEY and CDR2 is SVGAGI. The CDR3 is 17 amino acids. With V trimmed by 0 bases and J by 1 base, 5 bases remained unmatched. The CDR3 protein is CASSYSVTGGLNYGYTF. CDR3 bases: TGTGCCAGCAGTTACTCAGTGACAGGGGGCCTTAACTATGGCTACACCTTC.

This clonotype was seen many times. This sequence joins TRBV20-1 and TRBJ1-6, with 8 bases identical to TRBD1. Germline V lookup: CDR1 DFQATT, CDR2 SNEGSKA (reference sequence). The CDR3 runs to 13 residues. V lost 5 bases, J lost 5 bases, and 2 bases stayed unmatched. CDR3 nucleotide sequence: TGCAGTGCTGAGGACAGGGATAATTCACCCCTCCACTTT. Translation gives CSAEDRDNSPLHF.

This clonotype has just a few counts. The rearrangement links TRBV27 to TRBJ1-2, with D possibly matching TRBD1 (5 bases). Germline lookup yields CDR1 MNHEY and CDR2 SMNVEV (reference sequence). V lost 5 bases to trimming and J lost 4 bases, with 20 bases between them. The CDR3 loop spans 16 amino acids. The CDR3 spells CASSTGHLGPGYGYTF. The DNA of the CDR3 is TGTGCCAGCAGTACTGGACACCTCGGGCCTGGCTATGGCTACACCTTC.

This clonotype was counted ten times or more. V and J are TRBV6-5 and TRBJ2-7; D perhaps matches TRBD1 (5 bases). Trimming cost V 2 bases and J 1 base, with 6 bases left between them. The germline V gene has CDR1 MNHEY and CDR2 SVGAGI. The CDR3 runs to 13 residues. CDR3 loop: CASSYRQSYEQYF. The CDR3 DNA reads TGTGCCAGCAGTTACAGACAGTCCTACGAGCAGTACTTC.

This clonotype was detected ten times or more. The V gene is TRBV6-2 or TRBV6-3, the J gene TRBJ1-1, with 7 bases fitting TRBD1. The ends lost 0 bases at V and 6 bases at J; junction bases unmatched: 16. Germline V lookup: CDR1 MNHEY, CDR2 SVGEGT. The CDR3 has 18 amino acids. CDR3 region: CASSYSPRSGGNQAEAFF. The CDR3, as DNA: TGTGCCAGCAGTTACTCCCCCCGGTCAGGGGGGAATCAGGCTGAAGCTTTCTTT.

There are many counts of this clonotype. The chain combines TRBV3-1 with TRBJ2-6; 11 bases line up with TRBD1. From germline, CDR1 is LGHDT and CDR2 YNNKEL (reference sequence). The trim removed 1 base at V and 4 bases at J, leaving 9 bases unmatched. This CDR3 has 19 residues. DNA of the CDR3: TGTGCCAGCAGCCAAGGTGCCGGGACAGGGGGTTCAGGGGCCAACGTCCTGACTTTC. Protein sequence: CASSQGAGTGGSGANVLTF.

This clonotype was seen many times. This chain joins TRBV12-3 or TRBV12-4 and TRBJ1-1, with D perhaps TRBD1 (5 bases). V lost 5 bases, J lost 0 bases, and 19 bases lay in between. The CDR3 runs 17 residues. CDR3 DNA sequence: TGTGCCAGCAGTCCCCCGTCCCTCACGGGGGTGAACACTGAAGCTTTCTTT. It encodes CASSPPSLTGVNTEAFF.